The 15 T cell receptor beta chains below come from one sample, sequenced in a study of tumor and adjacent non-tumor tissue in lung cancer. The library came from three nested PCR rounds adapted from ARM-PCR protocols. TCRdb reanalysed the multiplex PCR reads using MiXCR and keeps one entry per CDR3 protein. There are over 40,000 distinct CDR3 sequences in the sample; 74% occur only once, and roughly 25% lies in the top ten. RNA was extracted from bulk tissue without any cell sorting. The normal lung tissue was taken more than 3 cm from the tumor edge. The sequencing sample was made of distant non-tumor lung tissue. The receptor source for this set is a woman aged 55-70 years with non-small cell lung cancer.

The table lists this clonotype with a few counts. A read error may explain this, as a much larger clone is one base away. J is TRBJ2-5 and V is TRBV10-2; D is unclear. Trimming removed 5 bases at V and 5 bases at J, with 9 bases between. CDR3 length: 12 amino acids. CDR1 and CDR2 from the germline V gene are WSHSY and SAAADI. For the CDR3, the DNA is TGCGCCAGCAGTCACATCGGGGAGACCCAGTACTTC. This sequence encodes CASSHIGETQYF.

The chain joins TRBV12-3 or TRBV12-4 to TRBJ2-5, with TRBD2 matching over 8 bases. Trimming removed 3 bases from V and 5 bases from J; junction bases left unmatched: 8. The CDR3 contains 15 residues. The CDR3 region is CASSFLLAEVETQYF. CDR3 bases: TGTGCCAGCAGTTTCCTACTAGCGGAAGTGGAGACCCAGTACTTC.

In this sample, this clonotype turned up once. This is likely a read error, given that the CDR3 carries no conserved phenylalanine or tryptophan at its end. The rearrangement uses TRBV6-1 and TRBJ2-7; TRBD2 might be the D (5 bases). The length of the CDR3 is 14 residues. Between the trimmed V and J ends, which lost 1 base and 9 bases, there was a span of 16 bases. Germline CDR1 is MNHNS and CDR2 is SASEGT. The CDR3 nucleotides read TGTGCCAGCAGTGAAGACGGGGTTACTACGGCGCAGTACTTA. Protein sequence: CASSEDGVTTAQYL.

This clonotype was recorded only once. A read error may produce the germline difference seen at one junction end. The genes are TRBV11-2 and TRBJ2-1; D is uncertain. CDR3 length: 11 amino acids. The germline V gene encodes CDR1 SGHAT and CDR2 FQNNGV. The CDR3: CASSPQNEQLF. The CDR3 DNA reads TGTGCTAGCAGCCCTCAGAATGAGCAGCTCTTC.

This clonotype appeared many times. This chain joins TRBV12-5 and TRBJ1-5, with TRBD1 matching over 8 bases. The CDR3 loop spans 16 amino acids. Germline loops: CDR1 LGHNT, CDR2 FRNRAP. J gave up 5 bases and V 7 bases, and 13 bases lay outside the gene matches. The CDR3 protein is CASANADRGLYQPQHF. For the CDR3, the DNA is TGTGCTAGTGCCAACGCCGACAGGGGCCTATATCAGCCCCAGCATTTT.

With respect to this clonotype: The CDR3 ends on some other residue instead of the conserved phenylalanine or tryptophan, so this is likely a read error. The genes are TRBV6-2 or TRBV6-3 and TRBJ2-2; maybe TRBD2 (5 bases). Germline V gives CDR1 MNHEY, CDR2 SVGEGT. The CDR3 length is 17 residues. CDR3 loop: CACSYSQQRANTGELFY. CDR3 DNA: TGTGCCTGCAGTTACAGCCAACAGAGGGCCAACACCGGGGAGCTGTTTTAT.

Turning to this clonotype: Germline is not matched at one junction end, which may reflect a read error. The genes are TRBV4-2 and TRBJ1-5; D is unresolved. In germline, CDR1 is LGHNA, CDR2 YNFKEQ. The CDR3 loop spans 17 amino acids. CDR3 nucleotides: TGTGCCAACAGCCAAGATCTTCCCGGCTATAGCAATCAGCCCCAGCATTTT. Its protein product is CANSQDLPGYSNQPQHF.

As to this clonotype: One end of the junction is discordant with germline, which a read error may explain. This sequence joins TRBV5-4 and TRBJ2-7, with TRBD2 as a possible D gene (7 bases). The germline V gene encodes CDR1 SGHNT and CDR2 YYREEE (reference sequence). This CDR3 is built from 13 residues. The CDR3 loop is CASSSGNRAVHYF. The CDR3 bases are TGTGCAAGCAGCAGCGGGAACAGGGCCGTGCACTACTTC.

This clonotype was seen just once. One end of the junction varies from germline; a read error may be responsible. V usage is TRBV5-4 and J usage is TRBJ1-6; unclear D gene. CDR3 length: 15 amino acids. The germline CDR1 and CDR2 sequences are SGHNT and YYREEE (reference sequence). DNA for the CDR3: TGTGCCAGCAGCTTGGATGGCAGAGATCATTCATCCCTCCACTTT. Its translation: CASSLDGRDHSSLHF.

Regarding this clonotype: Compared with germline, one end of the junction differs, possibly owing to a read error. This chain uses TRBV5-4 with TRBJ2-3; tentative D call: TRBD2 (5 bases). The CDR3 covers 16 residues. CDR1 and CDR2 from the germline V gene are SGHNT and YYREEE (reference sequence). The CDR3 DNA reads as TGTGCCAGCAGCTCAGCGGTGCTACGAAACACAGATACACAGTATTTT. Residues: CASSSAVLRNTDTQYF. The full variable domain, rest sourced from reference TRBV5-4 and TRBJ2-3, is ETGVTQSPTHLIKTRGQQVTLRCSSQSGHNTVSWYQQALGQGPQFIFQYYREEENGRGNFPPRFSGLQFPNYSSELNVNALELDDSALYLCASSSAVLRNTDTQYFGPGTRLTVL.

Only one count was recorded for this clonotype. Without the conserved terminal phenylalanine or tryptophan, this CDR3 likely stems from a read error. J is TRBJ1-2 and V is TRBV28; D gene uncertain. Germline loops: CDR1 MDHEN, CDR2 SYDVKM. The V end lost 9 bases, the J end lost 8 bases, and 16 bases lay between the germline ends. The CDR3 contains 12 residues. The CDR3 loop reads CARGLGRRGYTI. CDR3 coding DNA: TGTGCCAGAGGACTTGGGCGGAGAGGCTACACCATC.

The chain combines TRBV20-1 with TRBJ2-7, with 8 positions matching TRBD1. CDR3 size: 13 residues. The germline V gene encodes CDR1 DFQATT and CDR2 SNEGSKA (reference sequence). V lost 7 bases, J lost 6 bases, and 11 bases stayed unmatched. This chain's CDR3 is CSVRADRAGEQYF. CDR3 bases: TGCAGTGTTAGGGCGGACAGGGCGGGCGAGCAGTACTTC.

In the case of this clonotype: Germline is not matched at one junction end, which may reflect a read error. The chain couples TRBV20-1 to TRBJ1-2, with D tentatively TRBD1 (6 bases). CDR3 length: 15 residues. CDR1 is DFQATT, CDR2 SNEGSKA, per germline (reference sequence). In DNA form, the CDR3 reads TGCAGTGCTAGAAGGGGGACCTCTTCTAACTATGGCTACACTTTC. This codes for CSARRGTSSNYGYTF.

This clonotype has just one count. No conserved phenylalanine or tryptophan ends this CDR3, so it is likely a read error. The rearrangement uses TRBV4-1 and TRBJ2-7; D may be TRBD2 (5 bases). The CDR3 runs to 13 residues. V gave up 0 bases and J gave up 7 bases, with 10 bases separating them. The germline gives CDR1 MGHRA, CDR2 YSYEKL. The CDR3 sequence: CASSQELAYEQYI. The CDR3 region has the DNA TGCGCCAGCAGCCAAGAGCTAGCTTATGAGCAGTACATC.

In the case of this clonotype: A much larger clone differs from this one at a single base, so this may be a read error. CDR3 residues: CSVRVRNEQYF. The CDR3 nucleotides read TGCAGTGTTAGAGTTCGGAACGAGCAGTACTTC. This chain links TRBV20-1 with TRBJ2-7; no firm D call. Germline values: CDR1 DFQATT, CDR2 SNEGSKA (reference sequence). The CDR3 spans 11 residues.